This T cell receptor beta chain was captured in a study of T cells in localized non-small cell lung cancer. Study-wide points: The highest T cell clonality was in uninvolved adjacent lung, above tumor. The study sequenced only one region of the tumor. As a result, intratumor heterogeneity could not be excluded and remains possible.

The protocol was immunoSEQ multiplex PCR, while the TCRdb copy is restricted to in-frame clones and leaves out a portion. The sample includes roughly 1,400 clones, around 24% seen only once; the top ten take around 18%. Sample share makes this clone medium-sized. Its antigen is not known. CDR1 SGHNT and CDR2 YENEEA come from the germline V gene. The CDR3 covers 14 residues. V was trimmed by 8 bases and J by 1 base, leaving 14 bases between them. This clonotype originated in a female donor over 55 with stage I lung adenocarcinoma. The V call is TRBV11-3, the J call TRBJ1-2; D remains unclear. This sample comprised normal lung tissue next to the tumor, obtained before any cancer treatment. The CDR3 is CASLLVGINYGYTF. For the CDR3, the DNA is TGTGCCAGCCTCCTGGTGGGGATTAACTATGGCTACACCTTC. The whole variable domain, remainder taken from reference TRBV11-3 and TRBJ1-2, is EAGVVQSPRYKIIEKKQPVAFWCNPISGHNTLYWYLQNLGQGPELLIRYENEEAVDDSQLPKDRFSAERLKGVDSTLKIQPAELGDSAVYLCASLLVGINYGYTFGSGTRLTVV.